Listed below are T cell receptor beta chains from one sample, sequenced in a study of cytomegalovirus exposure and HLA in healthy donors. Here immunoSEQ multiplex PCR was the method, and the copy in TCRdb shows in-frame clones only, minus some. Counted here are 150,000 to 200,000 clones, approximately 86% occurring once; the ten biggest clones make up approximately 1.9%. The specimen sequenced was PBMCs. The source of these receptors is a woman younger than 30 in good health and CMV-seronegative. Each CDR3 is given with its conserved first and last residue. Each record gives: V gene, clone size, J gene, CDR3 protein. Clone size is shown for a subset of rows, as once, few, many or a class of expanded clone.

>TRBV2|NA|TRBJ1-2
CASSDNPLGAGGNYGYTF
>TRBV30|NA|TRBJ2-4
CAWSVYRRGGLKNIQYF
>TRBV7-2|NA|TRBJ2-1
CASSTPTGGSYNEQFF
>TRBV4-2|NA|TRBJ2-3
CASSQAGRTDTQYF
>TRBV4-1|NA|TRBJ1-1
CASSHPGTGAEAFF
>TRBV10-1|NA|TRBJ2-1
CASSESRLAGNEQFF
>TRBV6-6|NA|TRBJ1-5
CASSLQGASQPQHF
>TRBV5-4|NA|TRBJ2-2
CASSLARASGWREELFF
>TRBV19|NA|TRBJ1-1
CASSMGGSTEAFF
>TRBV11-2|NA|TRBJ1-4
CASSLDQGVYEKLFF
>TRBV30|NA|TRBJ1-5
CAWRAGGGQPQHF
>TRBV30|NA|TRBJ1-1
CAWRGQGNTEAFF
>TRBV5-1|once|TRBJ2-3
CASSLVSGSTDTQYF
>TRBV19|NA|TRBJ1-1
CASSRGRASTEAFF
>TRBV2|NA|TRBJ2-1
CASSSDREYNEQFF
>TRBV28|NA|TRBJ1-5
CASSPHRVYQPQHF
>TRBV28|NA|TRBJ2-3
CASSPLTSGIPDTQYF
>TRBV6-1|NA|TRBJ1-5
CASNTDSNQPQHF
>TRBV27|NA|TRBJ2-7
CAGPLAPRRRYEQYF
>TRBV2|NA|TRBJ1-2
CASTANYGYTF
>TRBV6-1|NA|TRBJ1-6
CASSEQGAPYNSPLHF
>TRBV6-1|NA|TRBJ1-1
CASSEAAGQGGTEAFF
>TRBV6-5|NA|TRBJ1-2
CASRETANYGYTF
>TRBV5-4|NA|TRBJ2-4
CASSLAGTPLSVQYF
>TRBV5-1|NA|TRBJ1-2
CASSLAGTDLNYGYTF
>TRBV30|few|TRBJ1-1
CAWTSGSDTEAFF
>TRBV5-6|NA|TRBJ1-2
CASSLAQDYGYTF
>TRBV6-5|NA|TRBJ2-7
CASSYSLGHEQYF
>TRBV9|NA|TRBJ2-7
CASTSVIDRDGYEQYF
>TRBV28|NA|TRBJ1-1
CASSPGQGGTEAFF
>TRBV6-6|NA|TRBJ1-5
CASSYSRNQPQHF
>TRBV6-5|NA|TRBJ2-5
CASSSITQETQYF
>TRBV7-2|NA|TRBJ1-1
CASLPRENTEAFF
>TRBV28|NA|TRBJ1-5
CASSRTGGYNQPQHF
>TRBV7-2|NA|TRBJ1-5
CASSPQGQGFGQPQHF
>TRBV28|NA|TRBJ1-4
CASSFSDRGRVEKLFF
>TRBV9|NA|TRBJ2-2
CASSTQRVTLTGELFF
>TRBV5-6|NA|TRBJ1-5
CASSLAGQFNQPQHF
>TRBV25-1|NA|TRBJ1-1
CASTRGMNTEAFF
>TRBV6-5|NA|TRBJ2-3
CASSYSLAADTQYF
>TRBV2|NA|TRBJ1-5
CASSSDRPAVGQPQHF
>TRBV4-1|NA|TRBJ1-2
CASSQVAGGNGYTF
>TRBV6-5|NA|TRBJ1-4
CASCQSDPREKLFF
>TRBV7-3|NA|TRBJ2-3
CASSLTSGSTDTQYF
>TRBV9|NA|TRBJ2-1
CASSVESGGSYNEQFF
>TRBV9|NA|TRBJ2-7
CASSDGEGSYEQYF
>TRBV10-3|NA|TRBJ2-5
CAISEEGANWETQYF
>TRBV28|NA|TRBJ2-5
CASSRGTAQETQYF
>TRBV11-3|NA|TRBJ2-6
CASSLDEGAGANVLTF
>TRBV2|NA|TRBJ2-5
CASRAGTGGGSGGVWTQYF
>TRBV7-8|NA|TRBJ1-1
CASSLNPAVMNTEAFF
>TRBV7-2|once|TRBJ1-1
CASKVSGRPDTEAFF
>TRBV2|NA|TRBJ2-3
CASSALAGVPDTQYF
>TRBV9|NA|TRBJ2-1
CASSVESAGGPGEQFF
>TRBV5-6|NA|TRBJ2-4
CASSLARGQGAKDF
>TRBV11-3|NA|TRBJ2-7
CASSAQGAPYEQYF
>TRBV9|once|TRBJ1-3
CASLVCGSGNTIYF
>TRBV4-1|few|TRBJ1-4
CASSQDRSVKGTGSEKLFF
>TRBV7-6|NA|TRBJ1-1
CASSISRGRGTEAFF
>TRBV7-2|once|TRBJ2-3
CASSALGLAGTSSTDTQYF